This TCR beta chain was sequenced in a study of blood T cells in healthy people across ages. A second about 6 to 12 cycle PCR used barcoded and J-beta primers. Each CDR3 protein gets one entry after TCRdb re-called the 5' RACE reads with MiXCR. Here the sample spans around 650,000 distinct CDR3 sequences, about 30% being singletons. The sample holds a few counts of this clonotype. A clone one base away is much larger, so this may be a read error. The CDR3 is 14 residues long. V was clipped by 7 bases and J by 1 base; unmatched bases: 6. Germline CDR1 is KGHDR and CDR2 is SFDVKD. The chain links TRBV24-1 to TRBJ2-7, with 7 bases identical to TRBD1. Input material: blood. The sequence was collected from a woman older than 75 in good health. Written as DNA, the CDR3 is TGTGCCACCAGGGTACAGGACAGGTCCTACGAGCAGTACTTC. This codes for CATRVQDRSYEQYF.